This T cell receptor (beta chain) stems from a study of CD8 T cells in ankylosing spondylitis. TCRdb passed the 5' RACE reads through MiXCR, listing each CDR3 protein once. The repertoire has under 400,000 distinct CDR3 sequences, about 9.9% of them found once; the top ten carry roughly a tenth. This clonotype was counted ten times or more. V was pared by 5 bases and J by 0 bases, with 6 bases of the junction left unmatched. Looked up from germline, CDR1 is DFQATT and CDR2 is SNEGSKA (reference sequence). The length of the CDR3 is 15 residues. The receptor's source is a female donor with ankylosing spondylitis or in good health (not recorded which). The source material was blood, either unsorted or a sorted T cell fraction (not recorded which). The gene calls are TRBV20-1 and TRBJ2-7; the match to TRBD2 covers 11 bases. The CDR3 DNA is TGCAGTGCTTTCGGGACTAGCGGAAGCTCCTACGAGCAGTACTTC. This sequence encodes CSAFGTSGSSYEQYF.